This T cell receptor (beta chain) comes out of a study of cytomegalovirus exposure and HLA in healthy donors. In the study overall: Out of roughly 200 million T cells, an earlier analysis found about 120 million unique TCR beta sequences in total. Study-wide results and limits: Accounts indicate the classifier identified cytomegalovirus status with strong specificity and sensitivity. An analysis done earlier found most TCR beta V segments productive about 87% or about 30% of the time.

Worth noting for this clone: Its specificity is unknown.

Germline CDR1 reads MNHEY; CDR2 reads SVGAGI. The junction had 7 bases not matched to a gene; V was cut back by 2 bases and J by 3 bases. This CDR3 has 15 amino acids. Use of 60 Vbeta and 13 Jbeta primers characterized the PCR. TCRdb keeps only in-frame clones here, not all; method: immunoSEQ multiplex PCR. The listing contains roughly 78,000 clones. The chain is built from TRBV6-5 and TRBJ2-7; 7 bases are a match to TRBD2. Sample: PBMCs. The sequence was obtained from a middle-aged man in good health and CMV-seronegative. The CDR3 loop is CASSYQGRGGYEQYF. CDR3 in DNA: TGTGCCAGCAGTTACCAGGGCCGCGGGGGCTACGAGCAGTACTTC.